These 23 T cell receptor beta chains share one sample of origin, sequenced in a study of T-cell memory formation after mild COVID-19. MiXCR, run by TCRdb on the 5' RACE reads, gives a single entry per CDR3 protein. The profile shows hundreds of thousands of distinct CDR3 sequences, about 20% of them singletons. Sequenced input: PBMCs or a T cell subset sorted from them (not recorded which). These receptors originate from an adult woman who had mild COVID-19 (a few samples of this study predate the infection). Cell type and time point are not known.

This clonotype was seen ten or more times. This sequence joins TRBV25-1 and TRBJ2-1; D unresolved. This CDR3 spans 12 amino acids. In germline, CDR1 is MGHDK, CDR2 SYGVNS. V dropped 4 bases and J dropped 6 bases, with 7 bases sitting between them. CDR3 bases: TGTGCCAGCAGTGCCCGAGTCAATGAGCAGTTCTTC. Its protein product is CASSARVNEQFF.

CDR3 amino acids: CASSLLQGTNYGYTF. CDR3 nucleotides: TGTGCCAGCAGCCTTCTCCAGGGGACTAACTATGGCTACACCTTC. The chain couples TRBV3-1 to TRBJ1-2; possibly TRBD1 for D (6 bases). Looked up from germline, CDR1 is LGHDT and CDR2 is YNNKEL (reference sequence). The CDR3 extends over 15 amino acids. Trimming took 4 bases from V and 0 from J, leaving 12 bases between them.

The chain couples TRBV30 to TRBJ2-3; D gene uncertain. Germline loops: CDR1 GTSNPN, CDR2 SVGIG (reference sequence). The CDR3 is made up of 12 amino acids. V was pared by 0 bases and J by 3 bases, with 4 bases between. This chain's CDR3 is CAWSVQTDTQYF. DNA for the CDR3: TGTGCCTGGAGTGTACAAACAGATACGCAGTATTTT.

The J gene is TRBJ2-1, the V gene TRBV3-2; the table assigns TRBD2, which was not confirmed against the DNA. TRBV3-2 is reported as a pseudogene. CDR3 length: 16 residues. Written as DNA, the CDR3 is TGTGCCAGCAGCCAAGATCTAGCGGACTTAGAGGATGAGCAGTTCTTC. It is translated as CASSQDLADLEDEQFF.

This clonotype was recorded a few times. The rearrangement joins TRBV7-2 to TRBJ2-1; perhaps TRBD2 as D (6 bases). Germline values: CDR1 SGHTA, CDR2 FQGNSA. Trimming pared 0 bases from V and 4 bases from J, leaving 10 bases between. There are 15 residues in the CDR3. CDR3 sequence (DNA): TGTGCCAGCAGCTTAGCGGGACTCAATTACAATGAGCAGTTCTTC. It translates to CASSLAGLNYNEQFF.

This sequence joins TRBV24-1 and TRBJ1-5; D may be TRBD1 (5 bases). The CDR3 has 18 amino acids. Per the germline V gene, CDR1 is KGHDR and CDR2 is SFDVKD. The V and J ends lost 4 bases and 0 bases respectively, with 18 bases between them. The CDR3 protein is CATSDPKQGGDSNQPQHF. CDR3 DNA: TGTGCCACCAGTGACCCTAAGCAGGGAGGGGATAGCAATCAGCCCCAGCATTTT.

Written as DNA, the CDR3 is TGTGCCAGCAGCTTCAGGTTACTAGCGGGAGGAAGGGAGCAGTACTTC. Its protein product is CASSFRLLAGGREQYF. This rearrangement joins TRBV5-4 to TRBJ2-7; TRBD2 matches 12 bases. Germline V lookup: CDR1 SGHNT, CDR2 YYREEE (reference sequence). The CDR3 extends over 16 amino acids. Losses at the gene ends were 2 bases for V and 7 bases for J; bases not matched to a gene: 10.

The CDR3 sequence: CATSDASARTDTQYF. The CDR3 coding sequence is TGTGCCACCAGCGATGCGAGTGCAAGGACAGATACGCAGTATTTT. J is TRBJ2-3 and V is TRBV24-1; D is ambiguous. Trimming removed 7 bases at V and 3 bases at J, with 16 bases between. Germline lookup yields CDR1 KGHDR and CDR2 SFDVKD. CDR3 length: 15 amino acids.

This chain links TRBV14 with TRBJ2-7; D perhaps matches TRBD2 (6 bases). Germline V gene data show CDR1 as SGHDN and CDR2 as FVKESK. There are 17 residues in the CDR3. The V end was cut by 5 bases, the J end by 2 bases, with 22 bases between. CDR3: CASSEVGGTVSPYEQYF. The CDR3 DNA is TGTGCCAGCAGCGAGGTCGGAGGGACGGTTTCACCCTACGAGCAGTACTTC.

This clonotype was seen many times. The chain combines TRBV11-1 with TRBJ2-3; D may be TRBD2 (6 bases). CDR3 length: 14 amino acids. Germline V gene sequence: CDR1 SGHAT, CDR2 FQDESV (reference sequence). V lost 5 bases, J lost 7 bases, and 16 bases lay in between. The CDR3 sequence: CASSGWDSPYTQYF. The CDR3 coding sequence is TGTGCCAGCAGCGGATGGGACTCCCCCTATACGCAGTATTTT.

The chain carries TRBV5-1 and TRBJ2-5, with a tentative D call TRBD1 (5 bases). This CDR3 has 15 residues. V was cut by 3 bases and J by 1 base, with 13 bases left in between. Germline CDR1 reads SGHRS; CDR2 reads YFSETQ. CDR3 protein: CASSSIQGSQETQYF. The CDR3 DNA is TGCGCCAGCAGCTCGATTCAGGGTTCCCAAGAGACCCAGTACTTC.

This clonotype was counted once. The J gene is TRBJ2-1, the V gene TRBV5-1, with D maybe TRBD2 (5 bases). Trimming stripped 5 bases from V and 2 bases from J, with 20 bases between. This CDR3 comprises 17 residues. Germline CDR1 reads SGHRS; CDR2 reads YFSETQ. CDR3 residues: CASSSNDGVIPYNEQFF. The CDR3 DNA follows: TGCGCCAGCAGTTCCAATGACGGGGTAATCCCCTACAATGAGCAGTTCTTC.

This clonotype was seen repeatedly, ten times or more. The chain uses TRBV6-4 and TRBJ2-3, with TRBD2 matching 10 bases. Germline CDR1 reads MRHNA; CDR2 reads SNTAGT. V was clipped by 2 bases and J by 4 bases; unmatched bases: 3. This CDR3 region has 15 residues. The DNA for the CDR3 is TGTGCCAGCAGTGACGAAGCGGGAGGGGCAGATACGCAGTATTTT. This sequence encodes CASSDEAGGADTQYF.

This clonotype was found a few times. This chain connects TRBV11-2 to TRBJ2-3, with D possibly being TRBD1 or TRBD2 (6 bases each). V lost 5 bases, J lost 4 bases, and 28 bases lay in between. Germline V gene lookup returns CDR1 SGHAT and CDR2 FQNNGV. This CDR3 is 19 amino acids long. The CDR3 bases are TGTGCCAGCAGCCACACTGGATGGGTGGGGGCGCGGGGTGCAGATACGCAGTATTTT. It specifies CASSHTGWVGARGADTQYF. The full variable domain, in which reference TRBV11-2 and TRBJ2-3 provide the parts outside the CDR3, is EAGVAQSPRYKIIEKRQSVAFWCNPISGHATLYWYQQILGQGPKLLIQFQNNGVVDDSQLPKDRFSAERLKGVDSTLKIQPAKLEDSAVYLCASSHTGWVGARGADTQYFGPGTRLTVL.

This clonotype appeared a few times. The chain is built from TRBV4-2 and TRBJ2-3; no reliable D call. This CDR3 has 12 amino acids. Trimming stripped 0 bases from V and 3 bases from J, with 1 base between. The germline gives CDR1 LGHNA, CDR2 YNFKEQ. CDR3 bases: TGTGCCAGCAGCCAAGAGACAGATACGCAGTATTTT. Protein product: CASSQETDTQYF.

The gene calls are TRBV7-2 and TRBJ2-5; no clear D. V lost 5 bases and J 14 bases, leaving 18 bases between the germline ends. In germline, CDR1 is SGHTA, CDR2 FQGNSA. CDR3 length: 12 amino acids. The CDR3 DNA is TGTGCCAGCAGCAAGAGTGGTTGGTCTCGATACTTC. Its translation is CASSKSGWSRYF.

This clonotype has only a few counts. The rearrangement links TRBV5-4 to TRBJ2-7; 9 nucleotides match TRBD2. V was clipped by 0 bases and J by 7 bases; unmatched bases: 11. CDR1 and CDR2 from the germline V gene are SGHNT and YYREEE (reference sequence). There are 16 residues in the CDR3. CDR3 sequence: CASSLGGSGSSLEQYF. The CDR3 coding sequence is TGTGCCAGCAGCTTGGGAGGTAGCGGGAGTTCCTTGGAGCAGTACTTC.

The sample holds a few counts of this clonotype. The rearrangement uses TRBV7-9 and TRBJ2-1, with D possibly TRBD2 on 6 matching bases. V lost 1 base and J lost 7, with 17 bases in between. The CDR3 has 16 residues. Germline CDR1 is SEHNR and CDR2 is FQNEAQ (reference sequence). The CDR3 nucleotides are TGTGCCAGCAGCTTAGATAGAGGGAGGATTGGTAATGAGCAGTTCTTC. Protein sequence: CASSLDRGRIGNEQFF.

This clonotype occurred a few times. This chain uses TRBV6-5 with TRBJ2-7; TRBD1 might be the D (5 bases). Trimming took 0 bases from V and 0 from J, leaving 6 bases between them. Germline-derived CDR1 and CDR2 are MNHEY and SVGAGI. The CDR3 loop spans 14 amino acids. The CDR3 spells CASSYSDSSYEQYF. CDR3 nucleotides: TGTGCCAGCAGTTACTCCGACAGCTCCTACGAGCAGTACTTC.

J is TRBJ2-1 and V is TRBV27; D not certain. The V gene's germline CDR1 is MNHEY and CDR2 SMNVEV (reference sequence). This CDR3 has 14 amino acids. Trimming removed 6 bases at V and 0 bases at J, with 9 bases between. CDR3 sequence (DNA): TGTGCCAGCAGCCGACTCCTCTCCTACAATGAGCAGTTCTTC. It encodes CASSRLLSYNEQFF.

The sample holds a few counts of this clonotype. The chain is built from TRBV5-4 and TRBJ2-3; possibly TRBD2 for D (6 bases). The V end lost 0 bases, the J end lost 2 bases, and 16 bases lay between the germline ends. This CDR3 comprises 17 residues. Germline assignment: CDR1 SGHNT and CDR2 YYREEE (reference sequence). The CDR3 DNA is TGTGCCAGCAGCTTGGGGATTACTGGCGGGGCCACAGATACGCAGTATTTT. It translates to CASSLGITGGATDTQYF.

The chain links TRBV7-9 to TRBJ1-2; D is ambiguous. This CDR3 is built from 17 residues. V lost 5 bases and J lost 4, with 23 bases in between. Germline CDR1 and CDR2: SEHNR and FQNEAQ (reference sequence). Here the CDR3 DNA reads TGTGCCAGCAGCCACCCCCTCGATCCGGGAGCCTCCTATGGCTACACCTTC. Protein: CASSHPLDPGASYGYTF. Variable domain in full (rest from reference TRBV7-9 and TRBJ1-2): DTGVSQNPRHKITKRGQNVTFRCDPISEHNRLYWYRQTLGQGPEFLTYFQNEAQLEKSRLLSDRFSAERPKGSFSTLEIQRTEQGDSAMYLCASSHPLDPGASYGYTFGSGTRLTVV.

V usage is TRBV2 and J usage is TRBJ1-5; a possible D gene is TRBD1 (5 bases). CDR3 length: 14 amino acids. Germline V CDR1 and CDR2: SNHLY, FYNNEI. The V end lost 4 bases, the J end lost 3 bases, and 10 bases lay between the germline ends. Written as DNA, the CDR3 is TGTGCCAGCAGTGTGTCTGGGGCCAATCAGCCCCAGCATTTT. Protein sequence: CASSVSGANQPQHF.